Many counts were recorded for the clone carrying this T cell receptor beta chain. The time point was: newly diagnosed GD, antithyroid drugs for less than 3 months. After RNA was extracted from PBMCs, the TCR library was made from it. The record originates from a study of regulatory T cells in long-lasting Graves disease. The germline CDR1 and CDR2 sequences are GTSNPN and SVGIG (reference sequence). V was clipped by 3 bases and J by 9 bases, with 9 bases between them. This CDR3 has 12 residues. CDR3-region Arm-PCR and iRepertoire HTBI primers produced the TCR beta libraries. TCRdb called the multiplex PCR reads again in MiXCR, with one record for every CDR3 protein. The sample yields about 430,000 distinct CDR3 sequences, approximately 15% seen once. A further study also used this sample, focusing on T cells in Graves' hyperthyroidism and ophthalmopathy.

The chain recombines TRBV30 with TRBJ1-6; no definite D call. The specimen was peripheral blood mononuclear cells (PBMCs), collected at new diagnosis, from a patient treated with antithyroid drugs. The source of this sequence is a woman aged 40 to 50 with Graves disease. The CDR3 nucleotides are TGTGCCTGGAGGCACTTGGGTTCACCCCTCCACTTT. Translating it yields CAWRHLGSPLHF.